Listed below are T cell receptor beta chains from one sample, sequenced in a study of shared clonotypes between healthy human individuals. The protocol was immunoSEQ multiplex PCR, while the TCRdb copy is restricted to in-frame clones and leaves out a portion. The sample records approximately 320,000 clones, 74% being singletons. Material: memory CD4+ T cells sorted from blood. These receptors all come from a man aged 25 to 45 in good health. The CDR3 runs from the conserved cysteine through the conserved F or W. Fields, in order: D gene, J gene, V gene, clone size, CDR3 DNA, CDR3 protein. The D gene is left open where the match is weak. Only part of the rows carry a size: once, few, many, or a class if the clone is expanded.

-,TRBJ1-3,TRBV18,-,TGTGCCAGCTCACCACCTACAGGTCCGGGAAACACCATATATTTT,CASSPPTGPGNTIYF
-,TRBJ1-5,TRBV2,-,TGTGCCAGCAGTTCCGGACCACGGCAGCCCCAGCATTTT,CASSSGPRQPQHF
-,TRBJ2-5,TRBV7-9,-,TGTGCCAGCAGCGCACCTTCCGAGACCCAGTACTTC,CASSAPSETQYF
-,TRBJ1-1,TRBV4-2,-,TGTGCCAGCAGCCAAGATGGTACGGGGGTCGACACTGAAGCTTTCTTT,CASSQDGTGVDTEAFF
TRBD2,TRBJ2-1,TRBV2,-,TGTGCCAGCAGTCTAGCGGGGTATGAGCAGTTCTTC,CASSLAGYEQFF
-,TRBJ2-7,TRBV7-9,-,TGTGCCAGCAGCTCCCGGACATTCTTCGAGCAGTACTTC,CASSSRTFFEQYF
-,TRBJ2-2,TRBV7-2,once,TGTGCCAGCAGCGCTTGGACGAACACCGGGGAGCTGTTTTTT,CASSAWTNTGELFF
TRBD2,TRBJ2-1,TRBV7-9,-,TGTGCCAGCAGCCGTGGACTAGCGGGAGTTCTCCATGAGCAGTTCTTC,CASSRGLAGVLHEQFF
-,TRBJ2-7,TRBV15,-,TGTGCCACCAGCAGGGAGGGCGGATCCTACGAGCAGTACTTC,CATSREGGSYEQYF
TRBD2,TRBJ2-3,TRBV28,-,TGTGCCAGCAGCCCGGGACTAGCGATCCCAGATACGCAGTATTTT,CASSPGLAIPDTQYF
-,TRBJ2-2,TRBV29-1,-,TGCAGCGCTATACAGGAATCGAACACCGGGGAGCTGTTTTTT,CSAIQESNTGELFF
-,TRBJ2-5,TRBV10-3,-,TGTGCCATCAGTGGGAGGGAGGGGGCTTCGAGAGAGACCCAGTACTTC,CAISGREGASRETQYF
-,TRBJ1-1,TRBV5-1,-,TGCGCCAGCAGCTTGGGGGCAGGCACTGAAGCTTTCTTT,CASSLGAGTEAFF
-,TRBJ1-1,TRBV10-3,few,TGTGCCATCAGTGGGCCCGGGACAAAAGGCCTGAACACTGAAGCTTTCTTT,CAISGPGTKGLNTEAFF
-,TRBJ2-2,TRBV5-4,once,TGTGCCAGCAGCACCGGACTCATCGCGAACACCGGGGAGCTGTTTTTT,CASSTGLIANTGELFF
-,TRBJ2-4,TRBV30,-,TGTGCCTGGGGTGAAGGGGTCACTTTAGCCAAAAACATTCAGTACTTC,CAWGEGVTLAKNIQYF
-,TRBJ1-5,TRBV2,-,TGTGCCAGCAGTTGGGGACCTGGCGATCAGCCCCAGCATTTT,CASSWGPGDQPQHF
-,TRBJ1-2,TRBV20-1,-,TGCAGTGCTGTGACAGCGGGCTACACCTTC,CSAVTAGYTF
-,TRBJ2-1,TRBV7-2,-,TGTGCCAGCAGCTTAGCCTTTCGGGGGCGTGAGCAGTTCTTC,CASSLAFRGREQFF
-,TRBJ1-5,TRBV16,few,TGTGCCAGCAGACCTGGACATAGCAATCAGCCCCAGCATTTT,CASRPGHSNQPQHF
TRBD1,TRBJ1-1,TRBV9,-,TGTGCCAGCAGCGCCGACCCGACAGGGGGGACTGAAGCTTTCTTT,CASSADPTGGTEAFF
TRBD2,TRBJ2-1,TRBV28,-,TGTGCCAGCAGTCCAACTAGCGGGAGACGGAATGAGCAGTTCTTC,CASSPTSGRRNEQFF
TRBD1,TRBJ1-2,TRBV5-1,-,TGCGCCAGCAGCCGATTAGGGACAGGGGCTAACTATGGCTACACCTTC,CASSRLGTGANYGYTF
-,TRBJ2-1,TRBV5-1,-,TGCGCCAGCAGCTTGGTGCAGGGTGGCAATGAGCAGTTCTTC,CASSLVQGGNEQFF
TRBD2,TRBJ2-7,TRBV10-3,-,TGTGCCATCAGCGGACTAGAGGTTTCCTACGAGCAGTACTTC,CAISGLEVSYEQYF
TRBD1,TRBJ2-7,TRBV15,-,TGTGCCACCCAACCCGACAGGGGGGGCTTCTACGAGCAGTACTTC,CATQPDRGGFYEQYF
-,TRBJ2-2,TRBV5-1,-,TGCGCCAGCAGCGAGCAGACAGTTACCGGGGAGCTGTTTTTT,CASSEQTVTGELFF
TRBD1,TRBJ1-1,TRBV18,-,TGTGCCAGCTCGGCCACCGGGACAGCTGAAGCTTTCTTT,CASSATGTAEAFF
-,TRBJ2-6,TRBV7-2,-,TGTGCCAGCAGACCCGTCGTTATTGCCAACGTCCTGACTTTC,CASRPVVIANVLTF
-,TRBJ1-2,TRBV18,-,TGTGCCAGCTTCGCGACAGATCGGGCAGGCTACACCTTC,CASFATDRAGYTF
-,TRBJ1-1,TRBV5-1,-,TGCGCCAGCAGCCCAACAGGTCCTGAAGCTTTCTTT,CASSPTGPEAFF
-,TRBJ1-5,TRBV28,-,TGTGCCAGCAGTAATCCACAGGGAGTGAATCAGCCCCAGCATTTT,CASSNPQGVNQPQHF